This TCR beta chain is drawn from a study of blood T cells in healthy people across ages. The sample holds many counts of this clonotype. Mismatch with germline at one junction end may stem from a read error. A second about 6 to 11 cycle PCR used barcoded and J-beta primers. Each single sample gave us at least 3 million CDR3-containing paired-end reads. From the 5' RACE reads, TCRdb called clonotypes with MiXCR, one entry per CDR3 protein. The top ten clones hold around 7.7% of a sample with about 1,800,000 distinct CDR3 sequences, under 30% of them seen once. The CDR3 has 13 residues. The V gene's germline CDR1 is SGHRS and CDR2 YFSETQ.

This chain connects TRBV5-1 to TRBJ1-1; D ambiguous. Input material: blood. This TCR was sampled from a woman in her 30s in good health. CDR3 DNA sequence: TGTGCCAGCAGCTTCAGAACCGACACTGAAGCTTTCTTT. Translating gives CASSFRTDTEAFF.